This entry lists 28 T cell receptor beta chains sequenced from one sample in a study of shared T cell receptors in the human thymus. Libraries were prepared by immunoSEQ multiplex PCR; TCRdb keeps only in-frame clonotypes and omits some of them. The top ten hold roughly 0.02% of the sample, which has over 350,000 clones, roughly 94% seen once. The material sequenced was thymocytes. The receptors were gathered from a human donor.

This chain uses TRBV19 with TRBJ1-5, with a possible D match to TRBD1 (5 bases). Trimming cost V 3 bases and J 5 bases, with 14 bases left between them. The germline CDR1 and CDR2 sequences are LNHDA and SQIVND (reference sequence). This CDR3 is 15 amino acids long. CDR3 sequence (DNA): TGTGCCAGTAGTATGGGGCAGGCCGGGGATCAGCCCCAGCATTTT. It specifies CASSMGQAGDQPQHF.

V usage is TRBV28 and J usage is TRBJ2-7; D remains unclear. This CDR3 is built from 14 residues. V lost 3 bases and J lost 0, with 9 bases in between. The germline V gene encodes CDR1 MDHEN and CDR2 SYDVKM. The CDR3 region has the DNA TGTGCCAGCAGTTTTGGCAGCTTCTCCTACGAGCAGTACTTC. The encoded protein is CASSFGSFSYEQYF.

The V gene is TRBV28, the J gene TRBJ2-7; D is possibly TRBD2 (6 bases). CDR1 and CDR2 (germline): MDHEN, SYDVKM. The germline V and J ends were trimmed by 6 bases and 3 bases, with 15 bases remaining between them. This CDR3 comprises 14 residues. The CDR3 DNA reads TGTGCCAGCAGCTGGGGCGGGACCTACTACGAGCAGTACTTC. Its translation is CASSWGGTYYEQYF.

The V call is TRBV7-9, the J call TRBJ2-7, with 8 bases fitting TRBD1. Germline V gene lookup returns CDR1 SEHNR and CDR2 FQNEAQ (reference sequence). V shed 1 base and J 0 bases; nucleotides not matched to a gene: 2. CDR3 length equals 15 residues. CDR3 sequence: CASSLGGTGSYEQYF. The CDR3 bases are TGTGCCAGCAGCTTAGGTGGGACAGGCTCCTACGAGCAGTACTTC. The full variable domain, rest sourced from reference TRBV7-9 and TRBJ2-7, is DTGVSQNPRHKITKRGQNVTFRCDPISEHNRLYWYRQTLGQGPEFLTYFQNEAQLEKSRLLSDRFSAERPKGSFSTLEIQRTEQGDSAMYLCASSLGGTGSYEQYFGPGTRLTVT.

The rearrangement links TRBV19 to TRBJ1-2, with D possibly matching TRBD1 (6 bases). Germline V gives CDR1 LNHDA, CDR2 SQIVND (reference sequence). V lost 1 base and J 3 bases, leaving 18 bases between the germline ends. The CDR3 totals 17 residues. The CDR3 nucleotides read TGTGCCAGTAGTATAGTCACCGAGGGGGGGTACGACTATGGCTACACCTTC. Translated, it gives CASSIVTEGGYDYGYTF.

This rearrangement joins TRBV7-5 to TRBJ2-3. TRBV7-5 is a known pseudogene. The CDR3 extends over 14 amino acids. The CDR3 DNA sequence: TGTGTCAGCTCACCGGGGCCGAGCACAGATACGCAGTATTTT. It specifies CVSSPGPSTDTQYF.

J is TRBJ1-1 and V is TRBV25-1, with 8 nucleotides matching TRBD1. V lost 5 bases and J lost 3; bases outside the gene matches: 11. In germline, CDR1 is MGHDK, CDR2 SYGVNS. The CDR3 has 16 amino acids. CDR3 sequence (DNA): TGTGCCAGCAGTTCATCAGGGGGCGGATATGACACTGAAGCTTTCTTT. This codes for CASSSSGGGYDTEAFF. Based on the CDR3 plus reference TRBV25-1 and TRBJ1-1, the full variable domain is EADIYQTPRYLVIGTGKKITLECSQTMGHDKMYWYQQDPGMELHLIHYSYGVNSTEKGDLSSESTVSRIRTEHFPLTLESARPSHTSQYLCASSSSGGGYDTEAFFGQGTRLTVV.

The CDR3 region is CASSVAPKVWRAEAFF. In DNA, the CDR3 is TGTGCCAGCAGCGTAGCCCCCAAGGTGTGGCGCGCAGAAGCTTTCTTT. The chain recombines TRBV9 with TRBJ1-1, with D uncertain. CDR1 and CDR2 from the germline V gene are SGDLS and YYNGEE. V lost 0 bases, J lost 8 bases, and 20 bases lay in between. The CDR3 loop spans 16 amino acids.

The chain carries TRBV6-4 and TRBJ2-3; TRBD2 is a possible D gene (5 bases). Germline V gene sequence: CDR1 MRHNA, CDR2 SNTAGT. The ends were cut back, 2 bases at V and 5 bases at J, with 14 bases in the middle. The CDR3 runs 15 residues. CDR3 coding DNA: TGTGCCAGCAGTGACGGGCCGTGGGAGCTAGATACGCAGTATTTT. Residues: CASSDGPWELDTQYF.

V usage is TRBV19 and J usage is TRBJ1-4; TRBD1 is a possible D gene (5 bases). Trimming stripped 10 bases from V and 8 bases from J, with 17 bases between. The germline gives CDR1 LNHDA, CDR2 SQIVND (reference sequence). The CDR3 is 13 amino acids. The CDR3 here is CATRPGPGEKLFF. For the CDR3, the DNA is TGTGCCACACGGCCAGGCCCAGGGGAAAAACTGTTTTTT.

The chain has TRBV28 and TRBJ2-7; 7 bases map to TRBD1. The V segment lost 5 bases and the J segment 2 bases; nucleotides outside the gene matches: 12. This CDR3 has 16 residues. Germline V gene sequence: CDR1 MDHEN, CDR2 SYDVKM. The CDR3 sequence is CASSPSRDRQTYEQYF. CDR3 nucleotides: TGTGCCAGCAGTCCGTCCAGGGACAGACAAACCTACGAGCAGTACTTC.

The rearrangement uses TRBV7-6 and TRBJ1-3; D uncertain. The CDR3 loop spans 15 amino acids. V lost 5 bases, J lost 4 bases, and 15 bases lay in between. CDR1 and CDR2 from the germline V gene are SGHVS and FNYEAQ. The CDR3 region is CASSPAPQPGNTIYF. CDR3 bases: TGTGCCAGCAGCCCGGCTCCGCAACCGGGAAACACCATATATTTT.

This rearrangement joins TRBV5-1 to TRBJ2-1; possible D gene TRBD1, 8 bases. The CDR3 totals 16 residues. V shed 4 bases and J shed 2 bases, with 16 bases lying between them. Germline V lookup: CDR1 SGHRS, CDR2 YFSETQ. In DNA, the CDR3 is TGCGCCAGCAGCCCCCTACAGGGGGGGACCTACAATGAGCAGTTCTTC. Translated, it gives CASSPLQGGTYNEQFF.

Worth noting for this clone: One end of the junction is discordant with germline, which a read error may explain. The CDR3 reads CASSPPTGIQLYEQYF. CDR3 bases: TGTGCTAGCAGCCCCCCGACAGGAATCCAACTGTACGAGCAGTACTTC. The rearrangement links TRBV7-7 to TRBJ2-7; D perhaps matches TRBD1 (6 bases). This CDR3 has 16 residues. Per the germline V gene, CDR1 is SSHAT and CDR2 is FNYEAQ (reference sequence). Supplemented by reference TRBV7-7 and TRBJ2-7, the full variable domain reads GAGVSQSPRYKVTKRGQDVTLRCDPISSHATLYWYQQALGQGPEFLTYFNYEAQPDKSGLPSDRFSAERPEGSISTLTIQRTEQRDSAMYRCASSPPTGIQLYEQYFGPGTRLTVT.

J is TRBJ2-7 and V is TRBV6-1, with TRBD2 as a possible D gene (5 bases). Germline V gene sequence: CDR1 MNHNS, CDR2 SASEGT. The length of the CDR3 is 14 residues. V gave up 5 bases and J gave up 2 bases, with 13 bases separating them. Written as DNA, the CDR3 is TGTGCCAGCAGTCCTGAGGGAGAAACCTACGAGCAGTACTTC. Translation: CASSPEGETYEQYF.

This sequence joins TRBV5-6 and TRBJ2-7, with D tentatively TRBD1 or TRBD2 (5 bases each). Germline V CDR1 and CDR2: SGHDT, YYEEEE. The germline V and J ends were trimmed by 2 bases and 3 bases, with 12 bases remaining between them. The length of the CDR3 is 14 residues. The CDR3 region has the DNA TGTGCCAGCAGCTTCCCGGGACCCTTCTACGAGCAGTACTTC. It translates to CASSFPGPFYEQYF.

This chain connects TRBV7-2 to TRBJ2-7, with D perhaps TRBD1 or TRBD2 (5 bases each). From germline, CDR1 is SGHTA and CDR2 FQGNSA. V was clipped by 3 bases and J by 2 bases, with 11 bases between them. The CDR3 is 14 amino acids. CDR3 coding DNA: TGTGCCAGCAGCTTCGGGGCGGGTCCCTACGAGCAGTACTTC. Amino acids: CASSFGAGPYEQYF. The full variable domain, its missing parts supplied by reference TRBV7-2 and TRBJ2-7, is GAGVSQSPSNKVTEKGKDVELRCDPISGHTALYWYRQSLGQGLEFLIYFQGNSAPDKSGLPSDRFSAERTGGSVSTLTIQRTQQEDSAVYLCASSFGAGPYEQYFGPGTRLTVT.

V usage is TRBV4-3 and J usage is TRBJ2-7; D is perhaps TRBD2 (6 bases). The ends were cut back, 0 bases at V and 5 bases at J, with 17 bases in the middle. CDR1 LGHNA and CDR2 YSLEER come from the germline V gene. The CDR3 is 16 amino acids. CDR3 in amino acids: CASSQDWRRRTNEQYF. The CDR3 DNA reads TGCGCCAGCAGCCAAGATTGGCGTCGAAGGACTAACGAGCAGTACTTC.

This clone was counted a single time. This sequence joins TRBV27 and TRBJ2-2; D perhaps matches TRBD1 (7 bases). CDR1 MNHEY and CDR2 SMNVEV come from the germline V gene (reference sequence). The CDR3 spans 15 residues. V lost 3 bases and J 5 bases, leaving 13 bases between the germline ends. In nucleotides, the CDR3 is TGTGCCAGCAGTTTTGGGCAGGGGGGAACCGGGGAGCTGTTTTTT. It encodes CASSFGQGGTGELFF.

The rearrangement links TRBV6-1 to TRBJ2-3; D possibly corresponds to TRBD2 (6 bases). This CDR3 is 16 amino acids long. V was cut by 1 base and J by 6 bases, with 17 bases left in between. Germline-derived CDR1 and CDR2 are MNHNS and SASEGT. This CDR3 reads CASSEEEGFMGDTQYF. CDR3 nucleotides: TGTGCCAGCAGTGAAGAGGAGGGTTTCATGGGGGATACGCAGTATTTT.

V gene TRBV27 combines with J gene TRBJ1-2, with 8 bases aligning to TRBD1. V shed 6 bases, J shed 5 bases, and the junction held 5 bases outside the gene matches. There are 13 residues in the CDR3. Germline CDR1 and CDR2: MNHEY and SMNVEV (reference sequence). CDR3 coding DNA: TGTGCCAGCAGCAGGGGGCTTGGGTATGGCTACACCTTC. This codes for CASSRGLGYGYTF.

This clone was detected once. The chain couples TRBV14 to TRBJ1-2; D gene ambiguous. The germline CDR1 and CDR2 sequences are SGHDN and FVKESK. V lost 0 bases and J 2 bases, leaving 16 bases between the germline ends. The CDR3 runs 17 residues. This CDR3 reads CASSQESGQQGNYGYTF. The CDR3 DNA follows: TGTGCCAGCAGCCAAGAGAGTGGCCAACAAGGGAACTATGGCTACACCTTC.

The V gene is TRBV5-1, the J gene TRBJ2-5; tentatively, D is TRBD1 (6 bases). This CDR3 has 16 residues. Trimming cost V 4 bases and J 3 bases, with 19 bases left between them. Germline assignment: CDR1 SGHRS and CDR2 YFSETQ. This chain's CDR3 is CASSPYPGTRKETQYF. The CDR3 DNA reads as TGCGCCAGCAGCCCTTACCCAGGGACAAGAAAAGAGACCCAGTACTTC.

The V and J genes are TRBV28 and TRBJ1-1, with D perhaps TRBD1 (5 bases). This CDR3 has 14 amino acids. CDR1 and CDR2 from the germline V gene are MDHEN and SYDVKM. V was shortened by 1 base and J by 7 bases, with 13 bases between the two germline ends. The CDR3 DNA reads TGTGCCAGCAGTTTATTCAGGGATGATGTTGAAGCTTTCTTT. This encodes CASSLFRDDVEAFF.

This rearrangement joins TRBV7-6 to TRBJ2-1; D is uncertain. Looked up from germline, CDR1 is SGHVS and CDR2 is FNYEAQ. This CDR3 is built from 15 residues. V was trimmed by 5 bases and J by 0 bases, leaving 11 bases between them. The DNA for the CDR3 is TGTGCCAGCAGCGCAAAGGGTGACTCCTACAATGAGCAGTTCTTC. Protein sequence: CASSAKGDSYNEQFF.

CDR3 DNA sequence: TGCGCCAGCAGCCCCAGCACGGCGGGACACTCCTACGAGCAGTACTTC. Residues: CASSPSTAGHSYEQYF. The rearrangement uses TRBV5-1 and TRBJ2-7; either TRBD1 or TRBD2 may supply D (6 bases each). V lost 4 bases to trimming and J lost 0 bases, with 17 bases between them. Germline V gene data show CDR1 as SGHRS and CDR2 as YFSETQ. The CDR3 loop spans 16 amino acids.

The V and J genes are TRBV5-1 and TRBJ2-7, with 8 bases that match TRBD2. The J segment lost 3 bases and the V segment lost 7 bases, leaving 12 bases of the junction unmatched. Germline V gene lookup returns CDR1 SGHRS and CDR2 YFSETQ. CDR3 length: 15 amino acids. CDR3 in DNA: TGCGCCAGCGGCGGGCTAGCGGGTTTCGACTACGAGCAGTACTTC. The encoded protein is CASGGLAGFDYEQYF.

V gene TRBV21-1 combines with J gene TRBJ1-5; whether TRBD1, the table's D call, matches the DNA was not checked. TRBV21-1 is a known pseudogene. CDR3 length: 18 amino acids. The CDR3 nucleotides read TGTGCCAGCAGCAACACAAACGCACAGGGGACGGTCAATCAGCCCCAGCATTTT. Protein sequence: CASSNTNAQGTVNQPQHF.